This entry features one TCR beta chain sequence. These data come from a study of cytomegalovirus exposure and HLA in healthy donors. Both 60 Vbeta primers and 13 Jbeta primers went into the PCR. Using immunoSEQ multiplex PCR, the repertoire was profiled, and TCRdb retains in-frame clones only, with some absent. The sample lists around 99,000 clones; under 85% were seen once. Germline CDR1 SQVTM, CDR2 ANQGSEA. V trimming: 7 bases; J trimming: 2 bases; junction bases outside the gene matches: 7. The CDR3 runs 13 residues. This chain links TRBV29-1 with TRBJ2-7; 8 bases map to TRBD1. The TCR comes from a woman in her forties or fifties in good health and CMV-seropositive. Input material: PBMCs. CDR3 sequence reads: CSATLTGAYEQYF. CDR3 bases: TGCAGCGCTACCCTGACAGGGGCCTACGAGCAGTACTTC.